Shown below are 16 T cell receptor beta chains from a single sample sequenced in a study of T cells in Graves' hyperthyroidism and ophthalmopathy. Amplification of TCR beta CDR3 regions was performed using RNA transcripts as template. The TCR CDR3 was amplified in a first-round RT-PCR using the HTBI primer set. One entry per CDR3 protein, called by TCRdb with MiXCR from the multiplex PCR reads. In the table there are approximately 370,000 distinct CDR3 sequences, under 15% of which are singletons. Sequencing input: blood. The receptors shown here come from a woman under 40 with Graves' hyperthyroidism.

The sample holds many counts of this clonotype. V and J are TRBV11-2 and TRBJ2-2, with D possibly TRBD1 on 5 matching bases. The CDR3 loop spans 16 amino acids. Germline CDR1 and CDR2: SGHAT and FQNNGV. Trimming stripped 1 base from V and 3 bases from J, with 12 bases between. Here the CDR3 reads CASSLVPGYYTGELFF. CDR3 DNA: TGTGCCAGCAGCTTAGTTCCAGGGTACTACACCGGGGAGCTGTTTTTT.

The CDR3 sequence: CASSTGSGGGGEKLFF. CDR3 nucleotide sequence: TGTGCCAGCAGCACTGGGTCGGGCGGGGGGGGTGAAAAACTGTTTTTT. This chain joins TRBV6-2 or TRBV6-3 and TRBJ1-4; D might be TRBD1 (5 bases). V was cut by 6 bases and J by 7 bases, with 21 bases left in between. The CDR3 spans 16 residues. The V gene's germline CDR1 is MNHEY and CDR2 SVGEGT.

In this sample, this clonotype turned up many times. The V call is TRBV11-2, the J call TRBJ2-2, with 10 bases fitting TRBD2. The CDR3 has 15 residues. CDR1 is SGHAT and CDR2 is FQNNGV in the germline V gene. The V and J ends lost 6 bases and 2 bases, in that order; junction bases with no gene match: 3. This CDR3 is CASSSSGGNTGELFF. The CDR3 nucleotides read TGTGCCAGCAGTTCTAGCGGGGGCAACACCGGGGAGCTGTTTTTT.

This clonotype was recorded many times. V gene TRBV28 combines with J gene TRBJ1-5; weak D call: TRBD1 (6 bases). This CDR3 has 14 amino acids. Trimming cost V 5 bases and J 4 bases, with 12 bases left between them. Germline values: CDR1 MDHEN, CDR2 SYDVKM. The CDR3 loop is CASSPTGWNQPQHF. The CDR3 coding sequence is TGTGCCAGCAGTCCTACAGGGTGGAATCAGCCCCAGCATTTT.

In its sample, this clonotype was seen many times. The chain couples TRBV3-1 to TRBJ2-7, with D uncertain. Germline-derived CDR1 and CDR2 are LGHDT and YNNKEL (reference sequence). The CDR3 is 15 residues long. The V gene lost 1 base and the J gene lost 4 bases, with 14 bases spanning the gap. The CDR3 reads CASSQGGPWFYEQYF. The CDR3, as DNA: TGTGCCAGCAGCCAAGGAGGACCATGGTTTTACGAGCAGTACTTC.

At least ten counts were recorded for this clonotype. The chain links TRBV6-1 to TRBJ2-5, with no clear D. From germline, CDR1 is MNHNS and CDR2 SASEGT. Trimming left V 8 bases short and J 2 bases short, with 12 bases between. The CDR3 consists of 13 residues. The CDR3 DNA reads as TGTGCCAGCCCCCGACCTATGCAAGAGACCCAGTACTTC. The encoded protein is CASPRPMQETQYF.

This clonotype was recorded at least ten times. V gene TRBV30 combines with J gene TRBJ2-5; D is perhaps TRBD1 or TRBD2 (5 bases each). CDR3 size: 18 residues. Trimming removed 2 bases at V and 1 base at J, with 23 bases between. Germline CDR1 GTSNPN, CDR2 SVGIG (reference sequence). The CDR3 nucleotides are TGTGCCTGGAGTCCTCCCCAGCGTGGGGGACGTAGCCAAGAGACCCAGTACTTC. Protein: CAWSPPQRGGRSQETQYF.

V is TRBV20-1 and J is TRBJ2-2; tentatively, D is TRBD2 (5 bases). The CDR3 has 16 residues. The germline V gene encodes CDR1 DFQATT and CDR2 SNEGSKA (reference sequence). V was pared by 0 bases and J by 0 bases, with 11 bases between. CDR3 sequence: CSARDWRRSNTGELFF. The CDR3 DNA sequence: TGCAGTGCTAGAGATTGGAGGCGTTCGAACACCGGGGAGCTGTTTTTT.

This chain links TRBV28 with TRBJ1-2, with TRBD1 matching 9 bases. Germline V lookup: CDR1 MDHEN, CDR2 SYDVKM. Losses at the gene ends were 6 bases for V and 4 bases for J; bases not matched to a gene: 6. This CDR3 spans 14 amino acids. In nucleotides, the CDR3 is TGTGCCAGCAGACCGGGACAGGGTAGCTATGGCTACACCTTC. The encoded protein is CASRPGQGSYGYTF.

The CDR3 loop is CASSLDGKYNEQFF. CDR3 DNA: TGCGCCAGCAGCCTGGACGGGAAATACAATGAGCAGTTCTTC. The chain couples TRBV4-1 to TRBJ2-1; tentatively, D is TRBD2 (5 bases). This CDR3 is built from 14 residues. V was shortened by 4 bases and J by 4 bases, with 11 bases between the two germline ends. Germline V gene lookup returns CDR1 MGHRA and CDR2 YSYEKL.

Of note for this clonotype: A clone one base away is much larger, so this may be a read error. The CDR3 coding sequence is TGTGCCAGCAGCCAAGAATACGGGCTAGCGGGGACGAGCTCCTACAATGAGCAGTACTTC. This gives the protein CASSQEYGLAGTSSYNEQYF. The J gene is TRBJ2-1, the V gene TRBV14, with 9 bases aligning to TRBD2. Matching the DNA end better, TRBJ2-7 makes the J call doubtful. The germline V gene has CDR1 SGHDN and CDR2 FVKESK. The CDR3 spans 20 residues.

This clonotype was recorded a few times. The CDR3 DNA reads TGTGCCAGCAGTTATCTCGCTACACGAGCGGGAGGGACAGATACGCAGTATTTT. Encoded protein: CASSYLATRAGGTDTQYF. The chain uses TRBV6-6 and TRBJ2-3; 10 nucleotides line up with TRBD2. CDR1 and CDR2 from the germline V gene are MNHNY and SVGAGI (reference sequence). V gave up 3 bases and J gave up 3 bases; unmatched junction bases: 12. This CDR3 is built from 18 residues.

V gene TRBV6-2 or TRBV6-3 combines with J gene TRBJ1-4, with 10 bases fitting TRBD1. Germline assignment: CDR1 MNHEY and CDR2 SVGEGT. The CDR3 is made up of 16 amino acids. V was clipped by 1 base and J by 6 bases; unmatched bases: 5. CDR3 in DNA: TGTGCCAGCAGTTACTTTTCCGGGACAGGGGATGAAAAACTGTTTTTT. Translation: CASSYFSGTGDEKLFF.

The chain carries TRBV6-1 and TRBJ2-3, with 10 nucleotides matching TRBD1. Germline CDR1 and CDR2: MNHNS and SASEGT. V was clipped by 6 bases and J by 5 bases; unmatched bases: 14. This CDR3 has 17 residues. Written as DNA, the CDR3 is TGTGCCAGCAGGAAGACAGGGGGCACGGGAAGAGAAGATACGCAGTATTTT. Translation: CASRKTGGTGREDTQYF.

This clonotype was picked up many times. The gene calls are TRBV24-1 and TRBJ2-1; D is perhaps TRBD1 (6 bases). The germline V gene has CDR1 KGHDR and CDR2 SFDVKD. This CDR3 has 16 residues. Trimming removed 2 bases from V and 0 bases from J, with 10 bases in between. In DNA form, the CDR3 reads TGTGCCACCAGTGATTCCGGGACAACCTCCTACAATGAGCAGTTCTTC. The encoded protein is CATSDSGTTSYNEQFF.

This clonotype has a count of ten or more. This chain uses TRBV6-1 with TRBJ2-7; D is ambiguous. From germline, CDR1 is MNHNS and CDR2 SASEGT. The CDR3 length is 12 residues. Trimming stripped 4 bases from V and 3 bases from J, with 7 bases between. The CDR3 region is CASSAYHYEQYF. The CDR3 bases are TGTGCCAGCAGTGCATACCACTACGAGCAGTACTTC.